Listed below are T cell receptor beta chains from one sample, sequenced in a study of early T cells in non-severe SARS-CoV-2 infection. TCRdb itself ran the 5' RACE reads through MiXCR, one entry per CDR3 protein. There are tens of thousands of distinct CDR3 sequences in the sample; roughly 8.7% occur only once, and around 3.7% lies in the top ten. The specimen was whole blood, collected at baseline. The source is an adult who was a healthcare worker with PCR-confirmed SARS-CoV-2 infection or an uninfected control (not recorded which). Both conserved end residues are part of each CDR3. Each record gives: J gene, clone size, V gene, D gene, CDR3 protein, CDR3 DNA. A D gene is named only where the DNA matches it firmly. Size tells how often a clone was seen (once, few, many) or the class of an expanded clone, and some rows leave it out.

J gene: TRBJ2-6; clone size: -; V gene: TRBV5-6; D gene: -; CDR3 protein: CASRADRGSGANVLTF; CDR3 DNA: TGTGCCAGCAGGGCGGACCGCGGCTCTGGGGCCAACGTCCTGACTTTC
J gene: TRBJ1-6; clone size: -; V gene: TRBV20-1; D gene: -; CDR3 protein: CSARDRVVRNSPLHF; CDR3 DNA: TGCAGTGCTAGAGATCGGGTGGTCAGAAATTCACCCCTCCACTTT
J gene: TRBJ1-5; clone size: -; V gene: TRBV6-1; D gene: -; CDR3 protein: CASIYSVGNQPQHF; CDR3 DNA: TGTGCCAGCATCTATTCGGTTGGCAATCAGCCCCAGCATTTT
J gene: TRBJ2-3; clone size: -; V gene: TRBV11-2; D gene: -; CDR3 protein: CASSLRRSDADTQYF; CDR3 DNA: TGTGCCAGCAGCTTAAGGAGATCCGACGCAGATACGCAGTATTTT
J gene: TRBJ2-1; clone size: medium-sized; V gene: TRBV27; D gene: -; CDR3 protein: CASSYVGDISEQFF; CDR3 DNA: TGTGCCAGCAGTTATGTGGGGGATATAAGTGAGCAGTTCTTC
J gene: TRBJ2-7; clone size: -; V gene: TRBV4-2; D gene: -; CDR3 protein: CASSQGVGRVQVEQYF; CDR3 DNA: TGTGCCAGCAGCCAAGGCGTAGGGCGGGTACAAGTCGAGCAGTACTTC
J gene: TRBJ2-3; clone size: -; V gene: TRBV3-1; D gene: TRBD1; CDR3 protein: CASSQDRGQFTDTQYF; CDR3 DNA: TGTGCCAGCAGCCAAGATAGGGGACAGTTCACAGATACGCAGTATTTT
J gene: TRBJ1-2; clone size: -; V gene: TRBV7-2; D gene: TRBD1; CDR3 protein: CASSLEGQGSDYTF; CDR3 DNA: TGTGCCAGCAGCTTAGAGGGACAGGGGTCTGACTACACCTTC
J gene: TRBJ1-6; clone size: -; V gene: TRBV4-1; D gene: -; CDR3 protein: CASSHGGSSYNSPLHF; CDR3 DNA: TGCGCCAGCAGCCATGGGGGGAGCTCCTATAATTCACCCCTCCACTTT
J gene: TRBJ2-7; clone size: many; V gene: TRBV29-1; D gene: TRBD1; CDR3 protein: CSVATGDEQYF; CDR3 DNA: TGCAGCGTCGCAACAGGGGACGAGCAGTACTTC
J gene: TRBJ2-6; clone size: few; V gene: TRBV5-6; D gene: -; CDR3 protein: CASSLGSLVGANVLTF; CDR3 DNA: TGTGCCAGCAGCTTGGGCAGCCTTGTTGGGGCCAACGTCCTGACTTTC
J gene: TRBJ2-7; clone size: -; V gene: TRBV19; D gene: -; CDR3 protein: CASGGVLSYEQYF; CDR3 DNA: TGTGCCAGTGGCGGGGTCCTGTCCTACGAGCAGTACTTC
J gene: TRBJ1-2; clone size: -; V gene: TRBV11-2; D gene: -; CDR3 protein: CASSLAWVETNYGYTF; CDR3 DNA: TGTGCCAGCAGCTTGGCCTGGGTGGAGACCAACTATGGCTACACCTTC
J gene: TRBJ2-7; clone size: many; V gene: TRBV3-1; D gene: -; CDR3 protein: CASSHQSRGVLSYEQYF; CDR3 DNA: TGTGCCAGCAGCCACCAATCCCGCGGGGTCCTGTCCTACGAGCAGTACTTC
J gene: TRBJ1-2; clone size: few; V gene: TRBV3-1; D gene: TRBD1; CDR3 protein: CASSHGTGPNYGYTF; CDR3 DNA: TGTGCCAGCAGCCACGGGACAGGGCCTAACTATGGCTACACCTTC
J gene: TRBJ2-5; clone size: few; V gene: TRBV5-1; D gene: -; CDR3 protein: CASSTQQETQYF; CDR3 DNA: TGCGCCAGCAGCACCCAACAAGAGACCCAGTACTTC
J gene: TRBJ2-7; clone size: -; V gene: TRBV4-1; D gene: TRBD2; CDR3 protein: CASSQEGGLAGYEQYF; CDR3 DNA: TGCGCCAGCAGCCAAGAGGGGGGACTAGCGGGATACGAGCAGTACTTC
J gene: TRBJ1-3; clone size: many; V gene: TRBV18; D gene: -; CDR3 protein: CASSRDSSGNTIYF; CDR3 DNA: TGTGCCAGCTCACGAGACAGCTCTGGAAACACCATATATTTT
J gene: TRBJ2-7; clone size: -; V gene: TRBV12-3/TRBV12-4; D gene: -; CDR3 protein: CASSFPGRGGGSAEQYF; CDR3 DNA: TGTGCCAGCAGCTTCCCTGGAAGGGGGGGTGGGTCAGCCGAGCAGTACTTC
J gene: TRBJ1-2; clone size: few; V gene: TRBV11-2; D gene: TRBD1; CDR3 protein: CASSLRDRSYGYTF; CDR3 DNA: TGTGCCAGCAGCCTACGGGACAGGAGCTATGGCTACACCTTC
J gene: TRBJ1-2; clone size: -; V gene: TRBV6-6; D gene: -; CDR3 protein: CASSAPPENYGYTF; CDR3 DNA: TGTGCCAGCAGTGCCCCCCCGGAGAACTATGGCTACACCTTC
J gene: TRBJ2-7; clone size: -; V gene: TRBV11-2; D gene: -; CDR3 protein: CASSLTEPGLLIHEQYF; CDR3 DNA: TGTGCCAGCAGCTTAACGGAGCCGGGACTGCTAATCCACGAGCAGTACTTC
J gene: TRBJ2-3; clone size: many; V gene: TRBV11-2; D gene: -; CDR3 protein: CASSLNTDTQYF; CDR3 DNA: TGTGCCAGCAGCTTGAACACAGATACGCAGTATTTT
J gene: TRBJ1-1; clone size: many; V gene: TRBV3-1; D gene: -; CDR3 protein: CASSQDWRGAEAFF; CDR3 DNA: TGTGCCAGCAGCCAAGATTGGAGGGGCGCTGAAGCTTTCTTT
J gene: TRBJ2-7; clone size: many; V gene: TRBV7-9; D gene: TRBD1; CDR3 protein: CASSFTGAEQYF; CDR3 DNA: TGTGCCAGCAGCTTTACAGGGGCCGAGCAGTACTTC
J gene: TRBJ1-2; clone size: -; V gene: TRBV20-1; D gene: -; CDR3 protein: CSARKGGYGYTF; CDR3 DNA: TGCAGTGCTAGAAAGGGTGGCTATGGCTACACCTTC
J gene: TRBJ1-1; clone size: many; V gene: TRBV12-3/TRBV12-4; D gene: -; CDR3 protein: CASSLSGNTEAFF; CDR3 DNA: TGTGCCAGCAGTTTGTCTGGGAACACTGAAGCTTTCTTT
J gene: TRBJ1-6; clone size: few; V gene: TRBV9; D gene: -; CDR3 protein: CASSPTPGPNLRNSPLHF; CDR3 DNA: TGTGCCAGCAGCCCTACCCCGGGCCCAAATTTAAGGAATTCACCCCTCCACTTT
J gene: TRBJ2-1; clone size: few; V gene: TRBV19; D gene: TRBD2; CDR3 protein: CASSTTSRLAAREQFF; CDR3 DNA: TGTGCCAGTAGCACCACCTCGAGACTAGCGGCTCGCGAGCAGTTCTTC
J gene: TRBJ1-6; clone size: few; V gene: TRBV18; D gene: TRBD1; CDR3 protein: CASSPDRGANSPLHF; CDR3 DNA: TGTGCCAGCTCACCCGACAGGGGGGCCAATTCACCCCTCCACTTT
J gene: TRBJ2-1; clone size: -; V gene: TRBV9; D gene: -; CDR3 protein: CASSPPLAGAYNEQFF; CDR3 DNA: TGTGCCAGCAGCCCACCCTTGGCGGGGGCTTACAATGAGCAGTTCTTC
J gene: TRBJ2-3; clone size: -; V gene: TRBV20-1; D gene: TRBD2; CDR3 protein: CSALAASGGRTDTQYF; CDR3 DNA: TGCAGTGCCCTAGCCGCTAGCGGGGGGCGCACAGATACGCAGTATTTT
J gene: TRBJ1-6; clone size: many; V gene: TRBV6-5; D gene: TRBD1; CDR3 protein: CASRRDRGFNSPLHF; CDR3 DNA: TGTGCCAGCAGACGGGACAGGGGATTTAATTCACCCCTCCACTTT
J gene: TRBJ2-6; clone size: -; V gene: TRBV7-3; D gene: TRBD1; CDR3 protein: CASSAGQGRLSGANVLTF; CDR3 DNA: TGTGCCAGCAGCGCCGGACAGGGACGACTCTCTGGGGCCAACGTCCTGACTTTC
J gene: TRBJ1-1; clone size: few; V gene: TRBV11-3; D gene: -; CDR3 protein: CASSSVSGGGTEAFF; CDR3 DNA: TGTGCCAGCAGCTCTGTTAGTGGCGGGGGCACTGAAGCTTTCTTT
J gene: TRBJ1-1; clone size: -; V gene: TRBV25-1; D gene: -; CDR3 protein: CASSEFWISFF; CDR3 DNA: TGTGCCAGCAGTGAATTCTGGATTTCTTTCTTT
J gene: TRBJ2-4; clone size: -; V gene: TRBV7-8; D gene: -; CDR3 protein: CASSPVGSAGENIQYF; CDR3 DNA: TGTGCCAGCAGCCCGGTGGGTTCGGCTGGAGAAAACATTCAGTACTTC
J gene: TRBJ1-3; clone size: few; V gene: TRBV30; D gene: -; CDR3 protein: CAWGDLSSGNTIYF; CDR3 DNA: TGTGCCTGGGGGGATCTTAGCTCTGGAAACACCATATATTTT
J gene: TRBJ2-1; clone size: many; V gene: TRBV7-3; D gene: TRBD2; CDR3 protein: CASSLTASGLAGEEQFF; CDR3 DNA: TGTGCCAGCAGCTTAACGGCCAGCGGACTAGCGGGGGAGGAGCAGTTCTTC
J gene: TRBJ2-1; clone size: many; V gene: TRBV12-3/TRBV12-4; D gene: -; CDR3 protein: CASSSLYNEQFF; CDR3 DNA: TGTGCCAGCAGTTCTCTTTACAATGAGCAGTTCTTC
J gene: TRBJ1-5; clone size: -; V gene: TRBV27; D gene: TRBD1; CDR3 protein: CASSPGTGGRNQPQHF; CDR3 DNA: TGTGCCAGCAGTCCAGGGACAGGGGGCCGTAATCAGCCCCAGCATTTT
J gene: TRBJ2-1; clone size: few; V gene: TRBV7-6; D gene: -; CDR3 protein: CASSLVSTRGVAYNEQFF; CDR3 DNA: TGTGCCAGCAGCTTAGTGAGCACGAGGGGGGTCGCTTACAATGAGCAGTTCTTC
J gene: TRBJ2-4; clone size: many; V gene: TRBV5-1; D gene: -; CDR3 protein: CASSPGQENIQYF; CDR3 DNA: TGCGCCAGCAGCCCCGGCCAGGAGAACATTCAGTACTTC
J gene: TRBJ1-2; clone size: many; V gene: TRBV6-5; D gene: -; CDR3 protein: CASSSGASYTF; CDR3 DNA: TGTGCCAGCAGTTCGGGCGCGAGCTACACCTTC
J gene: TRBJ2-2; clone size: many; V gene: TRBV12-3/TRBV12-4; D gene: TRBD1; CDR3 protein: CASSLANRGTGELFF; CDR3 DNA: TGTGCCAGCAGTTTAGCGAACAGGGGAACCGGGGAGCTGTTTTTT
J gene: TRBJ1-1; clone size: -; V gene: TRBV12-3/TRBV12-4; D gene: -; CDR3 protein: CASSLDGRRRNTEAFF; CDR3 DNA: TGTGCCAGCAGTTTAGATGGGCGAAGGAGGAACACTGAAGCTTTCTTT
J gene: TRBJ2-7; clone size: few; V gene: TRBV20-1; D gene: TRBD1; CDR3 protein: CIARYRDRYEQYF; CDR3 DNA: TGCATTGCTAGGTACAGGGACAGGTACGAGCAGTACTTC
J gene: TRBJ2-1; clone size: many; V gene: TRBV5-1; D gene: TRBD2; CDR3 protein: CASSLRGGQNNEQFF; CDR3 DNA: TGCGCCAGCAGCTTGCGGGGGGGCCAGAACAATGAGCAGTTCTTC
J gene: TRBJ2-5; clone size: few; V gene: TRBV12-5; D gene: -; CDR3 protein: CASGPTYKRTDQETQYF; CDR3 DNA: TGTGCTAGTGGTCCGACTTATAAACGGACGGACCAAGAGACCCAGTACTTC
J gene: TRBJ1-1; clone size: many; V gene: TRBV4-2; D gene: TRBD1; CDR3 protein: CASSSRQGATEAFF; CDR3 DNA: TGTGCCAGCAGCAGCAGACAGGGTGCCACTGAAGCTTTCTTT
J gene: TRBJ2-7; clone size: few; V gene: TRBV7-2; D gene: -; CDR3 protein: CASSIPGLPRYEQYF; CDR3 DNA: TGTGCCAGCAGCATACCGGGACTCCCGCGCTACGAGCAGTACTTC
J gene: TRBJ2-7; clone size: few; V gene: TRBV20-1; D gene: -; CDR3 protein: CSAREGSGDEQYF; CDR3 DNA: TGCAGTGCTAGAGAAGGATCCGGGGACGAGCAGTACTTC